These T cell receptor beta chains were read from a single sample in a study of molecular identifiers for immune sequencing clone quantification. TCRdb analysed the PCR reads with MiXCR anew, one entry per CDR3 protein. The table has about 640,000 distinct CDR3 sequences, 20% seen once. Sequenced input: naive CD8+ T cells from blood, with Jurkat cell RNA spiked in. Receptor source: a human donor in good health. Some libraries in this study had Jurkat cell RNA spiked in. Each CDR3 is given with its conserved first and last residue. A D gene is named only where the DNA matches it firmly. Only some rows state a clone size, as once, few, many or a class for expanded clones.

d_gene	abundance	v_gene	j_gene	CDR3aa	CDR3nt
TRBD1	.	TRBV27	TRBJ1-2	CASSTRTGTDGYTF	TGTGCCAGCAGTACTCGGACAGGAACCGATGGCTACACCTTC
.	few	TRBV14	TRBJ2-1	CASSQDREQPGLFF	TGTGCCAGCAGCCAAGATAGGGAACAGCCGGGCTTGTTCTTC
.	many	TRBV7-2	TRBJ2-3	CASSLAPTRRDGTDTQYF	TGTGCCAGCAGCTTAGCGCCGACCCGGAGAGATGGCACAGATACGCAGTATTTT
.	.	TRBV6-2/TRBV6-3	TRBJ2-7	CASVGSPYEQYF	TGTGCCAGCGTTGGCAGCCCCTACGAGCAGTACTTC
.	many	TRBV4-2	TRBJ2-7	CASSVVGVDEQYF	TGTGCCAGCAGTGTCGTTGGGGTCGACGAGCAGTACTTC
.	few	TRBV7-2	TRBJ2-7	CASSLGPFTTPSYEQYF	TGTGCCAGCAGCTTAGGACCTTTTACCACACCTTCCTACGAGCAGTACTTC
TRBD2	many	TRBV20-1	TRBJ2-3	CSARTSAPVDTQYF	TGCAGTGCTAGGACTAGCGCCCCGGTAGATACGCAGTATTTT
TRBD2	many	TRBV14	TRBJ2-5	CASSQRTSGGTQETQYF	TGTGCCAGCAGCCAACGGACTAGCGGGGGGACGCAAGAGACCCAGTACTTC
.	many	TRBV7-2	TRBJ2-5	CASSLFGLGGETQYF	TGTGCCAGCAGCCTTTTTGGCCTGGGCGGCGAGACCCAGTACTTC
.	.	TRBV20-1	TRBJ2-7	CSARDVSYDQYF	TGCAGTGCTAGAGATGTTTCCTACGATCAGTACTTC
.	few	TRBV4-3	TRBJ1-5	CASSQDWEVSNQPQHF	TGCGCCAGCAGCCAAGATTGGGAGGTTAGCAATCAGCCCCAGCATTTT
.	.	TRBV27	TRBJ1-2	CASSLGQSGVYYGYTF	TGTGCCAGCAGTTTAGGACAGAGTGGGGTGTACTATGGCTACACCTTC